A single T cell receptor (beta chain) is shown here with its context. V gave up 4 bases and J gave up 6 bases; unmatched junction bases: 4. The CDR3 runs 13 residues. In germline, CDR1 is LNHDA, CDR2 SQIVND (reference sequence). The protocol was immunoSEQ multiplex PCR, while the TCRdb copy is restricted to in-frame clones and leaves out a portion. The sample records 120,000 or so clones, roughly 80% being singletons. This specimen comes from a study of blood T cell repertoires in COVID-19. Study-wide context: Nucleic acid was either cDNA or gDNA, and it came from T cells, B-cell-depleted T cells, or PBMCs.

The V call is TRBV19, the J call TRBJ1-1, with 8 bases that match TRBD1. The sequence was collected from a woman aged 30 to 39 who had recovered from COVID-19. Material for sequencing was peripheral blood. The CDR3 sequence: CASSTWTGPEAFF. The CDR3 nucleotides are TGTGCCAGTAGTACTTGGACAGGGCCTGAAGCTTTCTTT.